The rows below give T cell receptor beta chains drawn from one sample of a study of shared clonotypes between healthy human individuals. The method was immunoSEQ multiplex PCR; TCRdb's version includes in-frame clones alone and lacks a portion of them. The sample yields about 640,000 clones, approximately 75% seen once. Sequenced: memory CD4+ T cells sorted from blood. Receptors originate from a woman aged 30 to 39 in good health. CDR3s leave out the opening cysteine and the closing phenylalanine or tryptophan.

j_gene	v_gene	CDR3aa
TRBJ2-7	TRBV2	ASSEQASGNHEQY
TRBJ2-2	TRBV5-1	ASSLTGGTGELF
TRBJ1-4	TRBV18	ASSPDRGYEKLF
TRBJ2-2	TRBV19	ASSFRLRAGVTGELF
TRBJ2-2	TRBV9	ASSVSASGNTGELF
TRBJ2-1	TRBV19	ASSHFVSGRKNEQF
TRBJ1-2	TRBV19	ASSFRQGLNYGYT
TRBJ2-1	TRBV18	ASSPDGTTSSYNEQF
TRBJ2-1	TRBV7-3	ASSLYNNEQF
TRBJ2-5	TRBV10-1	ASSSSGWGQQETQY
TRBJ2-5	TRBV7-6	ASSSAGKETQY
TRBJ2-5	TRBV5-1	ASSNPTSQETQY
TRBJ1-3	TRBV7-9	ASSLEGRNTIY
TRBJ1-2	TRBV5-4	ASSRDPGGYNYGYT
TRBJ2-5	TRBV18	ASGFDREFETQY
TRBJ1-5	TRBV28	ASSYYRDSNQPQH
TRBJ2-7	TRBV5-1	ASSLITGTGGGEQY
TRBJ2-1	TRBV18	ASSPPMGGISYNEQF
TRBJ2-1	TRBV4-1	ASSQRRVGEQF
TRBJ1-1	TRBV4-1	ASSQDRGQSMNTEAF
TRBJ2-6	TRBV19	ASAPGQGSGANVLT
TRBJ1-5	TRBV7-6	ASSLQGFGQPQH
TRBJ2-5	TRBV30	AWTPLVGAETQY
TRBJ1-3	TRBV15	ATSRKRQGRDTIY
TRBJ1-2	TRBV5-6	ASSLNYGYT
TRBJ2-7	TRBV5-1	ASSEAGVHEQY
TRBJ1-2	TRBV10-2	ASSESTGAYGYT
TRBJ2-7	TRBV28	ASRERAGGSYEQY
TRBJ2-7	TRBV18	ASSPLPGSEQY
TRBJ1-3	TRBV6-6	ASSYAEGGNTIY
TRBJ2-7	TRBV7-9	ASSRDPGTESKREQY
TRBJ2-1	TRBV6-6	ASRETGYNEQF
TRBJ2-5	TRBV28	ASNPRGLAGAETQY
TRBJ1-2	TRBV29-1	SVEKTGMYGYT
TRBJ2-3	TRBV11-3	ASSFGTDSTDTQY
TRBJ2-7	TRBV4-1	ASSQGNSQSYEQY
TRBJ2-7	TRBV7-9	ASSLGQGRNEQY
TRBJ1-5	TRBV6-1	ASSGRTGNQPQH
TRBJ2-5	TRBV9	ASSAGLPPETQY
TRBJ2-7	TRBV5-1	ASSTGQGSYEQY
TRBJ1-5	TRBV2	ASSPRTGRDQPQH
TRBJ2-1	TRBV27	ASSLFPSGSSYNEQF
TRBJ1-1	TRBV7-9	ASSSQDTEAF
TRBJ1-5	TRBV5-6	ASSFQGAEQPQH
TRBJ1-5	TRBV7-9	ASSPGTQGLQPQH
TRBJ1-5	TRBV7-8	ASSLARVGNQPQH
TRBJ2-2	TRBV28	ASREGTGELF
TRBJ2-7	TRBV27	ASSSPGTGLGEQY
TRBJ2-7	TRBV11-1	ASSPKTSRHYEQY